Presented here are 32 T cell receptor beta chains from one specimen sequenced in a study of shared clonotypes between healthy human individuals. Naive CD8 populations comprised CD45RO-negative cells positively selected for CCR7, excluding terminally differentiated effector memory CD45RA+ cells. Sequencing was performed with immunoSEQ multiplex PCR; in TCRdb, only in-frame clones are kept and a portion is missing. This table holds around 610,000 clones, approximately 96% found once. The sequenced material came from naive CD8+ T cells sorted from blood. The receptors were gathered from a woman aged 25 to 45 in good health.

The chain carries TRBV5-5 and TRBJ2-7; tentative D call: TRBD2 (6 bases). The CDR3 extends over 15 amino acids. The V end lost 0 bases, the J end lost 2 bases, and 12 bases lay between the germline ends. Germline values: CDR1 SGHKS, CDR2 YYEKEE (reference sequence). CDR3 bases: TGTGCCAGCAGCTTGGGGCTAGCGACGACCTACGAGCAGTACTTC. Protein product: CASSLGLATTYEQYF.

This chain uses TRBV27 with TRBJ2-1; a weak D match, TRBD2 (5 bases). V lost 3 bases and J 7 bases, leaving 16 bases between the germline ends. This CDR3 contains 15 residues. Germline loops: CDR1 MNHEY, CDR2 SMNVEV (reference sequence). The CDR3 protein is CASSFSGIGLNEQFF. Here the CDR3 DNA reads TGTGCCAGCAGTTTCTCCGGGATCGGTTTGAATGAGCAGTTCTTC.

V usage is TRBV16 and J usage is TRBJ1-3; D remains unclear. The ends were cut back, 4 bases at V and 0 bases at J, with 16 bases in the middle. CDR3 length: 17 amino acids. Looked up from germline, CDR1 is KGHSY and CDR2 is FQNENV. The CDR3 nucleotides are TGTGCCAGCAGCCCTTTTCGCAGTCACAGCTCTGGAAACACCATATATTTT. Its translation: CASSPFRSHSSGNTIYF.

The chain couples TRBV6-1 to TRBJ1-1; D is uncertain. Trimming stripped 8 bases from V and 8 bases from J, with 15 bases between. The CDR3 is made up of 12 amino acids. The V gene's germline CDR1 is MNHNS and CDR2 SASEGT. In nucleotides, the CDR3 is TGTGCCAGCGCGGGGTGGGTTTTAGAAGCTTTCTTT. It encodes CASAGWVLEAFF.

V usage is TRBV28 and J usage is TRBJ2-1; D might be TRBD2 (6 bases). The CDR3 sequence is 13 residues long. In germline, CDR1 is MDHEN, CDR2 SYDVKM. The CDR3, as DNA: TGTGCGTCAGGCGGGATCTCCTACAATGAGCAGTTCTTC. It is translated as CASGGISYNEQFF. The full variable domain, completed using reference TRBV28 and TRBJ2-1, is DVKVTQSSRYLVKRTGEKVFLECVQDMDHENMFWYRQDPGLGLRLIYFSYDVKMKEKGDIPEGYSVSREKKERFSLILESASTNQTSMYLCASGGISYNEQFFGPGTRLTVL.

The rearrangement joins TRBV5-6 to TRBJ2-1; a weak D match, TRBD1 (7 bases). V lost 9 bases and J 9 bases, leaving 19 bases between the germline ends. Germline V gene data show CDR1 as SGHDT and CDR2 as YYEEEE. The CDR3 length is 13 residues. CDR3 sequence: CATCRGEGSEQFF. In DNA, the CDR3 is TGTGCCACATGCAGGGGGGAAGGAAGTGAGCAGTTCTTC.

CDR3 nucleotide sequence: TGTGCCAGCAGCCGCCGACTAGCGGACTTCACCGGGGAGCTGTTTTTT. Protein: CASSRRLADFTGELFF. The chain combines TRBV14 with TRBJ2-2, with 9 positions matching TRBD2. The CDR3 length is 16 residues. The V and J ends lost 4 bases and 4 bases, in that order; junction bases with no gene match: 7. The germline CDR1 and CDR2 sequences are SGHDN and FVKESK.

This chain connects TRBV27 to TRBJ1-5; maybe TRBD1 (5 bases). In germline, CDR1 is MNHEY, CDR2 SMNVEV (reference sequence). This CDR3 is 17 amino acids long. V was cut by 6 bases and J by 2 bases, with 20 bases left in between. CDR3 sequence (DNA): TGTGCCAGCAGCCTCATGGGGGGGTTTCGGGGCAATCAGCCCCAGCATTTT. This codes for CASSLMGGFRGNQPQHF.

CDR3 region: CASRPEGRYANTEAFF. The DNA for the CDR3 is TGCGCCAGCAGGCCGGAGGGGCGCTACGCGAACACTGAAGCTTTCTTT. This chain links TRBV5-1 with TRBJ1-1; a possible D gene is TRBD1 (5 bases). Deletions cut 5 bases from V and 1 base from J, with 18 bases between. This CDR3 has 16 residues. Germline V gene data show CDR1 as SGHRS and CDR2 as YFSETQ.

This sequence joins TRBV6-5 and TRBJ1-4; D not certain. Germline assignment: CDR1 MNHEY and CDR2 SVGAGI. CDR3 size: 15 residues. V was pared by 6 bases and J by 0 bases, with 11 bases between. The CDR3 bases are TGTGCCAGCAGGGGCTCGACACCAACTAATGAAAAACTGTTTTTT. Translation gives CASRGSTPTNEKLFF.

The chain joins TRBV30 to TRBJ1-1; tentative D call: TRBD1 (5 bases). This CDR3 has 13 residues. V was trimmed by 5 bases and J by 8 bases, leaving 18 bases between them. In germline, CDR1 is GTSNPN, CDR2 SVGIG (reference sequence). CDR3 sequence (DNA): TGTGCCTGGTCCGACGGGGGGGGGTTAGAAGCTTTCTTT. Translation: CAWSDGGGLEAFF.

J is TRBJ2-7 and V is TRBV5-1, with TRBD1 as a possible D gene (5 bases). With 0 bases removed from V and 0 bases from J, the gap between germline ends came to 25 bases. This CDR3 is 20 amino acids long. Germline lookup yields CDR1 SGHRS and CDR2 YFSETQ. CDR3 sequence (DNA): TGCGCCAGCAGCTTGGGCGAGACAGTTGGGCCGAAAGTGAGCTCCTACGAGCAGTACTTC. It codes for CASSLGETVGPKVSSYEQYF.

The chain is built from TRBV28 and TRBJ1-4, with 7 bases identical to TRBD1. Per the germline V gene, CDR1 is MDHEN and CDR2 is SYDVKM. The CDR3 sequence is 14 residues long. The J segment lost 8 bases and the V segment lost 5 bases, leaving 8 bases of the junction unmatched. Here the CDR3 reads CASSTTGFEEKLFF. The DNA for the CDR3 is TGTGCCAGCAGTACGACAGGGTTTGAGGAAAAACTGTTTTTT.

The chain combines TRBV7-6 with TRBJ2-1; tentative D call: TRBD1 (6 bases). The CDR3 has 14 amino acids. Germline loops: CDR1 SGHVS, CDR2 FNYEAQ. V shed 5 bases and J shed 7 bases, with 15 bases lying between them. The CDR3 here is CASSRGGVGNEQFF. The CDR3, as DNA: TGTGCCAGCAGCCGAGGGGGAGTGGGGAATGAGCAGTTCTTC.

The chain recombines TRBV28 with TRBJ2-5; D unresolved. TRBJ2-7 matches the DNA end more closely, so the J call is doubtful. CDR3 length equals 11 residues. Germline V gives CDR1 MDHEN, CDR2 SYDVKM. The CDR3, as DNA: TGTGCCAGCAGTACGACCCGCGAGCAGTACTTC. Protein product: CASSTTREQYF.

This chain links TRBV2 with TRBJ1-5, with D possibly matching TRBD1 (6 bases). Trimming shortened V by 1 base and J by 5 bases, and 15 bases separated the two germline ends. This CDR3 region has 16 residues. The germline V gene encodes CDR1 SNHLY and CDR2 FYNNEI. The CDR3 spells CASSEGTGGFHQPQHF. CDR3 sequence (DNA): TGTGCCAGCAGTGAAGGCACTGGGGGCTTCCATCAGCCCCAGCATTTT. Full variable domain (missing parts from reference TRBV2 and TRBJ1-5): EPEVTQTPSHQVTQMGQEVILRCVPISNHLYFYWYRQILGQKVEFLVSFYNNEISEKSEIFDDQFSVERPDGSNFTLKIRSTKLEDSAMYFCASSEGTGGFHQPQHFGDGTRLSIL.

This chain joins TRBV9 and TRBJ1-3; D unresolved. V was trimmed by 4 bases and J by 4 bases, leaving 12 bases between them. Germline V gene lookup returns CDR1 SGDLS and CDR2 YYNGEE. The CDR3 spans 14 residues. CDR3 coding DNA: TGTGCCAGCAGCCCCCTAAAGAGGGGAAACACCATATATTTT. It translates to CASSPLKRGNTIYF.

The chain couples TRBV9 to TRBJ2-1, with TRBD2 identical over 8 bases. Per germline, CDR1 SGDLS and CDR2 YYNGEE. The CDR3 consists of 16 residues. Trimming removed 4 bases from V and 1 base from J; junction bases left unmatched: 7. The chain's CDR3 is CASSPPASGSYNEQFF. The CDR3 DNA reads as TGTGCCAGCAGCCCCCCCGCTAGCGGGTCCTACAATGAGCAGTTCTTC. The full variable domain, with the rest looked up from reference TRBV9 and TRBJ2-1, is DSGVTQTPKHLITATGQRVTLRCSPRSGDLSVYWYQQSLDQGLQFLIQYYNGEERAKGNILERFSAQQFPDLHSELNLSSLELGDSALYFCASSPPASGSYNEQFFGPGTRLTVL.

This clone was recorded once. V usage is TRBV4-2 and J usage is TRBJ2-7; 12 bases are a match to TRBD2. V shed 4 bases and J 5 bases; nucleotides not matched to a gene: 9. Germline CDR1 LGHNA, CDR2 YNFKEQ. This CDR3 region has 16 residues. The CDR3 reads CASSRRLAGETNEQYF. DNA of the CDR3: TGTGCCAGCAGCCGACGACTAGCGGGAGAAACCAACGAGCAGTACTTC.

The gene calls are TRBV18 and TRBJ1-3; no clear D gene. Germline V CDR1 and CDR2: KGHSH, LQKENI. The germline V and J ends were trimmed by 2 bases and 4 bases, with 9 bases remaining between them. CDR3 length: 14 amino acids. The CDR3 DNA reads TGTGCCAGCTCACCAGAAACGGGAGGAAACACCATATATTTT. Translated: CASSPETGGNTIYF.

The chain combines TRBV7-9 with TRBJ1-1; 7 bases agree with TRBD1. V lost 6 bases, J lost 1 base, and 5 bases stayed unmatched. The germline V gene encodes CDR1 SEHNR and CDR2 FQNEAQ (reference sequence). The CDR3 is 14 residues long. The CDR3 region is CASRGDSSNTEAFF. CDR3 coding DNA: TGTGCCAGCAGGGGGGACAGCTCGAACACTGAAGCTTTCTTT.

The V and J genes are TRBV29-1 and TRBJ2-7, with 10 bases aligning to TRBD1. The CDR3 is 17 residues long. CDR1 is SQVTM, CDR2 ANQGSEA, per germline. The V and J ends lost 0 bases and 6 bases, in that order; junction bases with no gene match: 14. The DNA of the CDR3 is TGCAGCGTTGAAGATTGGTCGTCCGGGACAGGGGAGGCCGAGCAGTACTTC. Translation: CSVEDWSSGTGEAEQYF.

This chain joins TRBV7-8 and TRBJ2-7; D unresolved. The V gene's germline CDR1 is SGHVS and CDR2 FQNEAQ. There are 14 residues in the CDR3. The V gene lost 4 bases and the J gene lost 0 bases, with 10 bases spanning the gap. The CDR3 loop is CASSSGVSSYEQYF. CDR3 coding DNA: TGTGCCAGCAGCTCCGGAGTAAGCTCCTACGAGCAGTACTTC. The variable domain in full, completed from reference TRBV7-8 and TRBJ2-7, reads GAGVSQSPRYKVAKRGQDVALRCDPISGHVSLFWYQQALGQGPEFLTYFQNEAQLDKSGLPSDRFFAERPEGSVSTLKIQRTQQEDSAVYLCASSSGVSSYEQYFGPGTRLTVT.

The rearrangement uses TRBV5-4 and TRBJ1-1; D not resolved. Germline assignment: CDR1 SGHNT and CDR2 YYREEE (reference sequence). The CDR3 is made up of 13 amino acids. Trimming took off 5 bases at V and 1 base at J, with 9 bases between the two ends. The CDR3 loop reads CASRAGSNTEAFF. CDR3 nucleotides: TGTGCCAGCAGAGCGGGGTCGAACACTGAAGCTTTCTTT. The full variable domain, rest sourced from reference TRBV5-4 and TRBJ1-1, is ETGVTQSPTHLIKTRGQQVTLRCSSQSGHNTVSWYQQALGQGPQFIFQYYREEENGRGNFPPRFSGLQFPNYSSELNVNALELDDSALYLCASRAGSNTEAFFGQGTRLTVV.

The chain is built from TRBV21-1 and TRBJ2-5; the table's D gene call, TRBD1, was not cross checked with the DNA. TRBV21-1 is given as a pseudogene. The CDR3 consists of 13 residues. In DNA, the CDR3 is TGTGCCAGCGCCGGGACAGAGGAAGAGACCCAGTACTTC. Protein product: CASAGTEEETQYF.

Regarding this clone: Other DNA sequences in the same sample also yield this CDR3. The chain couples TRBV11-2 to TRBJ2-3; no definite D call. CDR3 length: 13 amino acids. Germline V gene lookup returns CDR1 SGHAT and CDR2 FQNNGV. The germline V and J ends were trimmed by 0 bases and 4 bases, with 5 bases remaining between them. The CDR3 DNA follows: TGTGCCAGCAGCTTAGAAATAGCAGATACGCAGTATTTT. Translating it yields CASSLEIADTQYF.

On this clone itself: The same CDR3 can be traced to other DNA sequences in this sample. J is TRBJ2-3 and V is TRBV5-4; D remains unclear. V was shortened by 4 bases and J by 6 bases, with 6 bases between the two germline ends. From germline, CDR1 is SGHNT and CDR2 YYREEE (reference sequence). CDR3 length: 11 amino acids. The CDR3 protein is CASSLTDTQYF. In DNA form, the CDR3 reads TGTGCCAGCAGCCTCACGGATACGCAGTATTTT.

Remarks on this clone: The same CDR3 can be traced to other DNA sequences in this sample. The J gene is TRBJ2-1, the V gene TRBV9; weak D call: TRBD2 (7 bases). Germline V gene data show CDR1 as SGDLS and CDR2 as YYNGEE. The CDR3 length is 12 residues. V lost 0 bases to trimming and J lost 10 bases, with 8 bases between them. CDR3 protein: CASSVGGGEQFF. CDR3 coding DNA: TGTGCCAGCAGCGTAGGCGGGGGCGAGCAGTTCTTC.

The chain combines TRBV19 with TRBJ1-5; TRBD1 agrees at 11 bases. The junction had 10 bases not matched to a gene; V was cut back by 3 bases and J by 0 bases. CDR1 and CDR2 (germline): LNHDA, SQIVND (reference sequence). The CDR3 is made up of 19 amino acids. CDR3 DNA: TGTGCCAGTAGTATTTCCGGGACAGGGGGTCTCATTAGCAATCAGCCCCAGCATTTT. It yields the protein CASSISGTGGLISNQPQHF.

The chain uses TRBV25-1 and TRBJ2-3, with 8 bases matching TRBD2. The germline V gene encodes CDR1 MGHDK and CDR2 SYGVNS. Unmatched junction bases numbered 5, after V lost 8 bases and J lost 4 bases. The CDR3 is 13 residues long. CDR3 in DNA: TGTGCCAGCGCAGCGGGAGAAGCAGATACGCAGTATTTT. Protein: CASAAGEADTQYF.

The rearrangement joins TRBV7-2 to TRBJ2-1; D not resolved. The germline V and J ends were trimmed by 3 bases and 4 bases, with 7 bases remaining between them. This CDR3 spans 13 amino acids. CDR1 is SGHTA, CDR2 FQGNSA, per germline. The DNA for the CDR3 is TGTGCCAGCAGCTTTGGGCTTTACAATGAGCAGTTCTTC. This codes for CASSFGLYNEQFF.

V usage is TRBV5-8 and J usage is TRBJ2-3; 13 positions agree with TRBD2. The CDR3 extends over 19 amino acids. The germline V gene encodes CDR1 SGHTS and CDR2 YDEGEE. J gave up 0 bases and V 4 bases, and 11 bases lay outside the gene matches. The CDR3 protein is CASSAFGLAGVASTDTQYF. CDR3 DNA sequence: TGTGCCAGCAGCGCCTTCGGACTAGCGGGAGTCGCTAGCACAGATACGCAGTATTTT.